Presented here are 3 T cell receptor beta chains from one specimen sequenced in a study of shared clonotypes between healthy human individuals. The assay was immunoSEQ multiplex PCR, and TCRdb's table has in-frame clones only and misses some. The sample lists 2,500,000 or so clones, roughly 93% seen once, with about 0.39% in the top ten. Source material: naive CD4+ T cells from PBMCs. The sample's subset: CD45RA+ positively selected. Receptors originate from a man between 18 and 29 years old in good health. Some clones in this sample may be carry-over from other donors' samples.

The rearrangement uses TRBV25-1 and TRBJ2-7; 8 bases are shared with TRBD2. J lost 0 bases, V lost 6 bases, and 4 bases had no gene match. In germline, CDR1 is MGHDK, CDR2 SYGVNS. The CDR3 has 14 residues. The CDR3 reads CASSRLAHSYEQYF. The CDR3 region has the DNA TGTGCCAGCAGCAGACTAGCGCACTCCTACGAGCAGTACTTC.

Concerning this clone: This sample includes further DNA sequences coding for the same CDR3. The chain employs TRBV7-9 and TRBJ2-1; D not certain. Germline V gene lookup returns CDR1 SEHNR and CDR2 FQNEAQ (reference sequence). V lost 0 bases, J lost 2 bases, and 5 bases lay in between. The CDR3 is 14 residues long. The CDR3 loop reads CASSLAGAYNEQFF. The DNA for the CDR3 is TGTGCCAGCAGCTTAGCGGGCGCCTACAATGAGCAGTTCTTC.

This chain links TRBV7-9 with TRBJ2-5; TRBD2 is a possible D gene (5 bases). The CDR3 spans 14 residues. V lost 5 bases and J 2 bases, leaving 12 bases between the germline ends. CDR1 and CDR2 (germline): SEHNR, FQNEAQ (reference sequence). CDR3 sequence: CASSLEGTQETQYF. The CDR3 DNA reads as TGTGCCAGCAGCCTAGAGGGTACACAAGAGACCCAGTACTTC.